The TCR beta chain described here comes from a study of blood T cell repertoires in COVID-19. V dropped 0 bases and J dropped 4; count of bases not matched to a gene: 8. This CDR3 region has 16 residues. From germline, CDR1 is SQVTM and CDR2 ANQGSEA. In the source study's methods: Cell counts per sample came from amplifying reference gene primers. TCRdb's copy holds only in-frame clones and misses some; the assay was immunoSEQ multiplex PCR. The DNA gave D and trimming, while V, J and clone size come from that table. The sample includes 180,000 or so clones, 89% of them seen just once. The sequence came from a woman aged 40 to 55 with acute COVID-19. The V gene is TRBV29-1, the J gene TRBJ2-1; 8 bases agree with TRBD2. Specimen: PBMCs or T cells enriched from blood (not recorded which). CDR3 sequence: CSVEEAPAGVYNEQFF. The CDR3 DNA sequence: TGCAGCGTTGAAGAAGCCCCAGCGGGAGTGTACAATGAGCAGTTCTTC.